The 20 T cell receptor beta chains listed next were all sequenced from one sample in a study of cytomegalovirus exposure and HLA in healthy donors. The primer mix had 60 Vbeta and 13 Jbeta primers. This table comes from immunoSEQ multiplex PCR, and its TCRdb copy is limited to in-frame clones, with some not included. The data show about 100,000 clones, with roughly 79% seen just once and less than 4.5% held by the top ten. Sequencing was carried out using PBMCs. The source of these receptors is a woman in her 70s in good health and CMV-seropositive.

The chain carries TRBV7-9 and TRBJ2-2; 7 nucleotides match TRBD1. Germline CDR1 SEHNR, CDR2 FQNEAQ (reference sequence). The trim removed 2 bases at V and 6 bases at J, leaving 0 bases unmatched. CDR3 length: 13 residues. CDR3 region: CASSLQGAGELFF. The DNA of the CDR3 is TGTGCCAGCAGCTTACAGGGGGCCGGGGAGCTGTTTTTT.

There are a few counts of this clone. The sample carries other DNA sequences with the same CDR3. The rearrangement joins TRBV5-4 to TRBJ2-6; D is uncertain. V lost 0 bases, J lost 0 bases, and 4 bases lay in between. Per germline, CDR1 SGHNT and CDR2 YYREEE (reference sequence). The CDR3 contains 15 residues. The CDR3 DNA sequence: TGTGCCAGCAGCTTGGTAGCCTCTGGGGCCAACGTCCTGACTTTC. Its protein product is CASSLVASGANVLTF.

The chain couples TRBV10-2 to TRBJ1-3; no definite D call. Between the trimmed V and J ends, which lost 8 bases and 0 bases, there was a span of 8 bases. Looked up from germline, CDR1 is WSHSY and CDR2 is SAAADI. CDR3 length equals 13 residues. CDR3 coding DNA: TGCGCCAGCCAGGAATACTCTGGAAACACCATATATTTT. Encoded protein: CASQEYSGNTIYF.

The V and J genes are TRBV9 and TRBJ2-1; no definite D call. Per the germline V gene, CDR1 is SGDLS and CDR2 is YYNGEE. The V and J ends lost 0 bases and 2 bases respectively, with 9 bases between them. The CDR3 is 15 amino acids. This CDR3 is CASSVDPSPYNEQFF. In DNA, the CDR3 is TGTGCCAGCAGCGTAGACCCTAGTCCCTACAATGAGCAGTTCTTC.

The chain recombines TRBV7-2 with TRBJ1-2; maybe TRBD1 (5 bases). Germline lookup yields CDR1 SGHTA and CDR2 FQGNSA. V lost 1 base and J lost 3, with 9 bases in between. The CDR3 runs to 14 residues. For the CDR3, the DNA is TGTGCCAGCAGCTTAGGGCAGGGTGACTATGGCTACACCTTC. Translating it yields CASSLGQGDYGYTF.

The J gene is TRBJ2-1, the V gene TRBV19; possible D gene TRBD2, 6 bases. Trimming left V 7 bases short and J 7 bases short, with 17 bases between. This CDR3 is 14 amino acids long. Germline V gene lookup returns CDR1 LNHDA and CDR2 SQIVND (reference sequence). The CDR3 spells CASKAAGSLNEQFF. CDR3 sequence (DNA): TGTGCCAGTAAGGCGGCGGGATCTTTAAATGAGCAGTTCTTC.

This chain joins TRBV29-1 and TRBJ2-3; D ambiguous. Deletions cut 4 bases from V and 5 bases from J, with 13 bases between. The CDR3 is made up of 13 amino acids. Germline V gene lookup returns CDR1 SQVTM and CDR2 ANQGSEA. The CDR3: CSVAPAPGDTQYF. The CDR3 nucleotides read TGCAGCGTTGCACCGGCGCCGGGAGATACGCAGTATTTT.

The genes are TRBV27 and TRBJ1-4; TRBD1 matches at 7 bases. CDR1 is MNHEY and CDR2 is SMNVEV in the germline V gene (reference sequence). Trimming removed 2 bases from V and 7 bases from J; junction bases left unmatched: 4. CDR3 length equals 14 residues. This chain's CDR3 is CASSLIQGSEKLFF. CDR3 sequence (DNA): TGTGCCAGCAGTTTAATACAGGGGTCTGAAAAACTGTTTTTT.

This clone was observed a few times. The chain employs TRBV4-1 and TRBJ2-4; D is undetermined. The length of the CDR3 is 14 residues. The V end was cut by 1 base, the J end by 5 bases, with 9 bases between. CDR1 and CDR2 (germline): MGHRA, YSYEKL. CDR3 amino acids: CASSQAPQENIQYF. The CDR3 DNA reads TGCGCCAGCAGCCAAGCTCCTCAGGAAAACATTCAGTACTTC.

The CDR3 loop is CATTGGTGMNTEAFF. The DNA for the CDR3 is TGTGCCACTACGGGGGGGACAGGGATGAACACTGAAGCTTTCTTT. The rearrangement links TRBV19 to TRBJ1-1, with 9 nucleotides matching TRBD1. With V trimmed by 10 bases and J by 0 bases, 9 bases remained unmatched. Germline CDR1 reads LNHDA; CDR2 reads SQIVND (reference sequence). The CDR3 covers 15 residues.

The rearrangement uses TRBV11-3 and TRBJ2-2, with 7 bases aligning to TRBD1. After removal of 5 bases from V and 5 bases from J, the junction contained 8 bases not matched to a gene. CDR1 and CDR2 from the germline V gene are SGHNT and YENEEA. The CDR3 has 15 amino acids. CDR3: CASSLRQGGTGELFF. The DNA of the CDR3 is TGTGCCAGCAGCCTCCGACAGGGTGGGACCGGGGAGCTGTTTTTT.

A word on this clone: At one of its ends the junction is not consistent with the germline gene, which may arise from a read error. The genes are TRBV28 and TRBJ2-2, with TRBD2 identical over 14 bases. This CDR3 contains 16 residues. In germline, CDR1 is MDHEN, CDR2 SYDVKM. CDR3 nucleotide sequence: TGTACCAGCAGTCTGGGACTAGCGGGAGACACCGGGGAGCTGTTTTTT. Translated: CTSSLGLAGDTGELFF.

This chain joins TRBV7-9 and TRBJ2-5; the match to TRBD2 covers 10 bases. V shed 5 bases, J shed 0 bases, and the junction held 3 bases outside the gene matches. Per germline, CDR1 SEHNR and CDR2 FQNEAQ (reference sequence). CDR3 length: 15 residues. The CDR3 spells CASSRTSGNQETQYF. In nucleotides, the CDR3 is TGTGCCAGCAGCAGGACTAGCGGAAACCAAGAGACCCAGTACTTC.

This clone appeared many times. The J gene is TRBJ1-4, the V gene TRBV19; 7 bases line up with TRBD1. The CDR3 is made up of 14 amino acids. Unmatched junction bases numbered 1, after V lost 6 bases and J lost 0 bases. Germline V gives CDR1 LNHDA, CDR2 SQIVND (reference sequence). The chain's CDR3 is CASRGTATNEKLFF. CDR3 sequence (DNA): TGTGCCAGTAGGGGGACAGCAACTAATGAAAAACTGTTTTTT.

The chain recombines TRBV6-1 with TRBJ2-2, with 7 bases aligning to TRBD2. The CDR3 length is 18 residues. V dropped 2 bases and J dropped 4; count of bases not matched to a gene: 13. From germline, CDR1 is MNHNS and CDR2 SASEGT. The CDR3 sequence: CASSEYPGGGGTTGELFF. The CDR3 DNA sequence: TGTGCCAGCAGTGAATACCCTGGGGGGGGAGGAACCACCGGGGAGCTGTTTTTT.

This clone was seen a single time. This rearrangement joins TRBV30 to TRBJ2-7; tentative D call: TRBD1 (6 bases). Deletions cut 3 bases from V and 4 bases from J, with 13 bases between. The CDR3 length is 13 residues. CDR1 and CDR2 (germline): GTSNPN, SVGIG (reference sequence). CDR3 protein: CAWSPGHQYEQYF. CDR3 coding DNA: TGTGCCTGGAGCCCGGGACACCAGTACGAGCAGTACTTC.

J is TRBJ2-5 and V is TRBV7-2, with D tentatively TRBD2 (6 bases). The end of the DNA fits TRBJ2-7 better, so the J call may be wrong. CDR1 SGHTA and CDR2 FQGNSA come from the germline V gene. This CDR3 spans 16 amino acids. CDR3 amino acids: CASSPSASRGTYEQYF. The CDR3 region has the DNA TGTGCCAGCAGCCCTAGCGCTTCGCGGGGAACCTACGAGCAGTACTTC.

The chain combines TRBV10-1 with TRBJ2-1; 12 bases map to TRBD2. The CDR3 is 16 residues long. Trimming cost V 5 bases and J 0 bases; bases outside gene matches: 2. Germline V gene data show CDR1 as WNHNN and CDR2 as SYGVQD (reference sequence). The CDR3 region is CASSTSGRTSYNEQFF. The CDR3 bases are TGCGCCAGCAGTACTAGCGGGAGGACCTCCTACAATGAGCAGTTCTTC.

V usage is TRBV5-1 and J usage is TRBJ2-1; 8 bases are shared with TRBD1. The CDR3 runs 16 residues. Germline lookup yields CDR1 SGHRS and CDR2 YFSETQ. The V and J ends lost 1 base and 4 bases, in that order; junction bases with no gene match: 7. The CDR3: CASSLRQGASYNEQFF. CDR3 DNA sequence: TGCGCCAGCAGCTTGAGGCAGGGGGCCAGTTACAATGAGCAGTTCTTC.

The CDR3 DNA is TGTGCCAGCACCCCAGGGGGGTTTTCCTACAATGAGCAGTTCTTC. Encoded protein: CASTPGGFSYNEQFF. The gene calls are TRBV28 and TRBJ2-1; TRBD1 is a possible D gene (7 bases). Per germline, CDR1 MDHEN and CDR2 SYDVKM. This CDR3 has 15 residues. Trimming shortened V by 7 bases and J by 1 base, and 14 bases separated the two germline ends.